Below are 20 T cell receptor beta chains sequenced from a single sample in a study of T cell responses to AZD1222 COVID-19 vaccine. Repertoires were generated with immunoSEQ multiplex PCR, while TCRdb's copy carries only in-frame clones and drops some. Of about 150,000 clones listed, under 95% were seen once; the top ten hold roughly 2%. The input for sequencing was peripheral blood, taken on day 0 of AZD1222 vaccination. These receptors were obtained from an adult in good health.

The J gene is TRBJ1-2, the V gene TRBV6-2 or TRBV6-3; TRBD1 aligns across 7 bases. J gave up 8 bases and V 2 bases, and 5 bases lay outside the gene matches. The CDR3 length is 13 residues. Germline CDR1 is MNHEY and CDR2 is SVGEGT. CDR3 amino acids: CASSYGQVGGYTF. The CDR3 coding sequence is TGTGCCAGCAGTTACGGACAGGTCGGCGGCTACACCTTC.

V is TRBV30 and J is TRBJ2-7; TRBD1 matches 8 bases. V gave up 1 base and J gave up 5 bases; unmatched junction bases: 4. The CDR3 contains 13 residues. Per germline, CDR1 GTSNPN and CDR2 SVGIG (reference sequence). CDR3 residues: CAWSGTGKDEQYF. The CDR3 bases are TGTGCCTGGAGTGGGACAGGGAAAGACGAGCAGTACTTC.

The gene calls are TRBV5-1 and TRBJ2-1; no firm D call. Per germline, CDR1 SGHRS and CDR2 YFSETQ. This CDR3 contains 14 residues. V lost 4 bases, J lost 2 bases, and 10 bases lay in between. CDR3 coding DNA: TGCGCCAGCAGCCCTACAGCAGCCTACAATGAGCAGTTCTTC. Its translation: CASSPTAAYNEQFF.

In DNA, the CDR3 is TGTGCCAGTAGTAATACCGGGGCTGTCAATGAGCAGTTCTTC. Its protein is CASSNTGAVNEQFF. This chain joins TRBV19 and TRBJ2-1; the D gene could be TRBD1 or TRBD2 (5 bases each). The V end was cut by 4 bases, the J end by 6 bases, with 13 bases between. Germline V gene lookup returns CDR1 LNHDA and CDR2 SQIVND (reference sequence). The CDR3 has 14 amino acids.

CDR3 loop: CATSDFLDYGYTF. CDR3 DNA: TGTGCCACCAGTGATTTTTTGGACTATGGCTACACCTTC. The V gene is TRBV24-1, the J gene TRBJ1-2, with unresolved D. Germline V gives CDR1 KGHDR, CDR2 SFDVKD. Trimming cost V 1 base and J 3 bases, with 5 bases left between them. This CDR3 region has 13 residues.

The rearrangement joins TRBV5-1 to TRBJ2-5; D possibly corresponds to TRBD1 (5 bases). This CDR3 has 15 amino acids. Germline V gene lookup returns CDR1 SGHRS and CDR2 YFSETQ. Trimming left V 2 bases short and J 0 bases short, with 11 bases between. CDR3 region: CASSFGTGHQETQYF. In DNA, the CDR3 is TGCGCCAGCAGCTTCGGCACAGGACACCAAGAGACCCAGTACTTC. Variable domain in full (rest from reference TRBV5-1 and TRBJ2-5): KAGVTQTPRYLIKTRGQQVTLSCSPISGHRSVSWYQQTPGQGLQFLFEYFSETQRNKGNFPGRFSGRQFSNSRSEMNVSTLELGDSALYLCASSFGTGHQETQYFGPGTRLLVL.

This rearrangement joins TRBV24-1 to TRBJ2-3; the D is unclear. V lost 2 bases and J lost 5, with 10 bases in between. The germline V gene encodes CDR1 KGHDR and CDR2 SFDVKD. The CDR3 is 14 residues long. The CDR3 DNA sequence: TGTGCCACCAGTGATTCCTCTCCCATAGATACGCAGTATTTT. It is translated as CATSDSSPIDTQYF.

V is TRBV4-3 and J is TRBJ2-7, with D uncertain. Germline CDR1 LGHNA, CDR2 YSLEER. This CDR3 is built from 14 residues. Trimming removed 0 bases at V and 3 bases at J, with 9 bases between. CDR3 amino acids: CASSQDSAVYEQYF. The CDR3 DNA reads TGCGCCAGCAGCCAAGATTCGGCAGTCTACGAGCAGTACTTC.

The J gene is TRBJ2-1, the V gene TRBV4-3; D perhaps matches TRBD1 (6 bases). CDR1 LGHNA and CDR2 YSLEER come from the germline V gene. This CDR3 contains 15 residues. V was shortened by 3 bases and J by 2 bases, with 11 bases between the two germline ends. CDR3 in amino acids: CASSQGHQTYNEQFF. For the CDR3, the DNA is TGCGCCAGCAGCCAGGGACACCAAACCTACAATGAGCAGTTCTTC.

The chain links TRBV5-1 to TRBJ2-7, with 13 nucleotides matching TRBD2. Germline lookup yields CDR1 SGHRS and CDR2 YFSETQ. The V segment lost 4 bases and the J segment 7 bases; nucleotides outside the gene matches: 8. This CDR3 has 15 amino acids. The CDR3 spells CASSPRTSGGREQYF. The CDR3 DNA follows: TGCGCCAGCAGCCCTCGGACTAGCGGGGGCCGGGAGCAGTACTTC.

The chain combines TRBV5-5 with TRBJ2-3; D not certain. The germline V and J ends were trimmed by 0 bases and 3 bases, with 8 bases remaining between them. Germline lookup yields CDR1 SGHKS and CDR2 YYEKEE (reference sequence). The CDR3 contains 14 residues. CDR3 loop: CASSLEVRTDTQYF. The CDR3 DNA reads as TGTGCCAGCAGCTTGGAGGTGAGAACAGATACGCAGTATTTT.

J is TRBJ2-5 and V is TRBV18; weak D call: TRBD1 (7 bases). CDR3 length equals 15 residues. From germline, CDR1 is KGHSH and CDR2 LQKENI. Trimming pared 3 bases from V and 1 base from J, leaving 12 bases between. The CDR3 region is CASSPVRGAQETQYF. In DNA form, the CDR3 reads TGTGCCAGCTCACCGGTCAGGGGGGCCCAAGAGACCCAGTACTTC.

This clone was detected a few times. The chain is built from TRBV6-2 or TRBV6-3 and TRBJ1-2; D is ambiguous. The germline V gene encodes CDR1 MNHEY and CDR2 SVGEGT. The CDR3 length is 11 residues. V lost 0 bases to trimming and J lost 7 bases, with 3 bases between them. CDR3 DNA sequence: TGTGCCAGCAGTTACTCGACTGGCTACACCTTC. Residues: CASSYSTGYTF.

The chain combines TRBV5-6 with TRBJ2-2; 8 bases line up with TRBD1. Germline lookup yields CDR1 SGHDT and CDR2 YYEEEE. The ends lost 3 bases at V and 7 bases at J; junction bases unmatched: 8. CDR3 size: 15 residues. The CDR3 bases are TGTGCCAGCAGCTCGACCGGGACAGGCATCGGGGAGCTGTTTTTT. Protein: CASSSTGTGIGELFF.

The sample holds a few counts of this clone. This sequence joins TRBV10-3 and TRBJ1-6; the D is unclear. Germline-derived CDR1 and CDR2 are ENHRY and SYGVKD. The CDR3 covers 12 residues. Trimming shortened V by 3 bases and J by 19 bases, and 16 bases separated the two germline ends. CDR3 residues: CAISERTALKHF. In DNA, the CDR3 is TGTGCCATCAGTGAACGGACTGCCTTGAAACACTTT.

This chain joins TRBV6-2 or TRBV6-3 and TRBJ2-3; 8 nucleotides match TRBD2. The CDR3 runs to 17 residues. The V gene end was trimmed by 0 bases and the J gene end by 5 bases; junction bases not matched to a gene: 10. From germline, CDR1 is MNHEY and CDR2 SVGEGT. The CDR3, as DNA: TGTGCCAGCAGTTACTCGGTCGGACTAGCCGGGGGAGATACGCAGTATTTT. The encoded protein is CASSYSVGLAGGDTQYF.

This sequence joins TRBV4-1 and TRBJ2-3, with D perhaps assigned TRBD1 or TRBD2 (5 bases each). The CDR3 consists of 14 residues. The V gene lost 1 base and the J gene lost 4 bases, with 9 bases spanning the gap. Germline CDR1 is MGHRA and CDR2 is YSYEKL. The CDR3 spells CASSQVGVSDTQYF. The DNA for the CDR3 is TGCGCCAGCAGCCAAGTGGGGGTTTCAGATACGCAGTATTTT.

DNA of the CDR3: TGTGCCACCAGGGACAGGGCTGAGGAGACCCAGTACTTC. Its protein is CATRDRAEETQYF. V gene TRBV10-3 combines with J gene TRBJ2-5; 9 bases align to TRBD1. Germline CDR1 reads ENHRY; CDR2 reads SYGVKD. V lost 10 bases and J lost 5; bases outside the gene matches: 8. The CDR3 spans 13 residues.

The V gene is TRBV4-2, the J gene TRBJ1-6, with 8 nucleotides matching TRBD1. This CDR3 contains 18 residues. Germline-derived CDR1 and CDR2 are LGHNA and YNFKEQ. Losses at the gene ends were 1 base for V and 0 bases for J; bases not matched to a gene: 5. CDR3 sequence reads: CASSQATGGSSYNSPLHF. CDR3 sequence (DNA): TGTGCCAGCAGCCAAGCAACAGGGGGTAGCTCCTATAATTCACCCCTCCACTTT.

The chain recombines TRBV6-1 with TRBJ2-3; 8 nucleotides line up with TRBD2. The length of the CDR3 is 14 residues. The J segment lost 2 bases and the V segment lost 5 bases, leaving 3 bases of the junction unmatched. CDR1 and CDR2 (germline): MNHNS, SASEGT. CDR3 protein: CASSLTSDTDTQYF. The CDR3, as DNA: TGTGCCAGCAGTTTGACTAGCGACACAGATACGCAGTATTTT.